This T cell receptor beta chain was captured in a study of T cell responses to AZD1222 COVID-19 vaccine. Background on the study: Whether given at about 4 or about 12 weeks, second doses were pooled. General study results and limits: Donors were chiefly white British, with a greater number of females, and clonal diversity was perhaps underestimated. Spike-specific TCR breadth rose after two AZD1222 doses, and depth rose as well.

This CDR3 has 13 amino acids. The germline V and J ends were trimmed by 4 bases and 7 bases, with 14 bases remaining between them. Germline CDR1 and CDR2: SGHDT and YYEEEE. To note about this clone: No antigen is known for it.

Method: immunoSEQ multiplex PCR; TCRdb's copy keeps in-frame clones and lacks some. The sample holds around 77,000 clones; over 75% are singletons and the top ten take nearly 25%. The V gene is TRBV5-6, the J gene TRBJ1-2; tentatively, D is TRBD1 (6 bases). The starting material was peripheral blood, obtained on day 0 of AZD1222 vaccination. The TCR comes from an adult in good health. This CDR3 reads CASSRDRFGGYTF. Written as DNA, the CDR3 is TGTGCCAGCAGCCGAGACAGGTTTGGTGGCTACACCTTC.